The rows below give T cell receptor beta chains drawn from one sample of a study of blood T cell repertoires in COVID-19. Profiled with immunoSEQ multiplex PCR; TCRdb holds only in-frame clones, not every one. The data show 150,000 to 250,000 clones, about 85% seen once. Sequencing used peripheral blood. These receptor sequences come from a woman in her thirties or forties with COVID-19, enrolled during active disease. Both conserved end residues are part of each CDR3. D genes are given only for firm matches. Not all rows give a size; the values are once, few, many and, for expanded clones, a class.

V,size,D,J,CDR3,DNA
TRBV5-1,few,NA,TRBJ1-3,CASSLDRAGNTIYF,TGCGCCAGCAGCTTGGACAGGGCTGGAAACACCATATATTTT
TRBV4-2,NA,TRBD1,TRBJ1-3,CASSQDPDRGGNTIYF,TGTGCCAGCAGCCAAGACCCGGACAGGGGAGGAAACACCATATATTTT
TRBV2,once,NA,TRBJ2-1,CASSEGGRVEQFF,TGTGCCAGCAGTGAAGGGGGCCGGGTCGAGCAGTTCTTC
TRBV5-1,once,TRBD1,TRBJ2-3,CASRIKTGGFDTQYF,TGCGCCAGCAGAATTAAGACAGGGGGCTTTGATACGCAGTATTTT
TRBV3-1/TRBV3-2,NA,NA,TRBJ1-2,CASSQGGRNYGYTF,TGTGCCAGCAGCCAAGGGGGGCGTAACTATGGCTACACCTTC
TRBV30,NA,TRBD1,TRBJ2-7,CAWSAEDRGYEQYF,TGTGCCTGGAGCGCCGAGGACAGGGGCTACGAGCAGTACTTC
TRBV27,NA,TRBD1,TRBJ1-1,CASSNTGAESTEAFF,TGTGCCAGCAGTAACACAGGGGCCGAAAGCACTGAAGCTTTCTTT
TRBV4-1,NA,NA,TRBJ2-7,CASSQAAGASYEQYF,TGCGCCAGCAGCCAAGCGGCGGGGGCCTCCTACGAGCAGTACTTC
TRBV30,NA,NA,TRBJ1-1,CAWRAELNTEAFF,TGTGCCTGGAGGGCGGAGTTGAACACTGAAGCTTTCTTT
TRBV27,NA,TRBD1,TRBJ1-5,CASSFAGTANQPQHF,TGTGCCAGCAGTTTCGCCGGGACAGCTAATCAGCCCCAGCATTTT
TRBV2,once,TRBD1,TRBJ1-1,CASRDRGPEAFF,TGTGCCAGCAGAGACAGGGGGCCTGAAGCTTTCTTT
TRBV11-3,few,TRBD1,TRBJ2-1,CASSIGDSSYNEQFF,TGTGCCAGCAGTATAGGGGACAGCTCCTACAATGAGCAGTTCTTC
TRBV4-2,few,NA,TRBJ1-6,CASSQDPLNSPLHF,TGTGCCAGCAGCCAAGACCCTCTTAATTCACCCCTCCACTTT
TRBV3-1/TRBV3-2,NA,NA,TRBJ1-1,CASSPPGGRDKAFF,TGTGCCAGCAGCCCGCCGGGGGGTAGGGATAAAGCTTTCTTT
TRBV6-5,NA,NA,TRBJ1-4,CASSLSRSNEKLFF,TGTGCCAGCAGCCTGAGTAGGAGCAATGAAAAACTGTTTTTT
TRBV27,NA,TRBD1,TRBJ1-2,CASSFNRDRTYTF,TGTGCCAGCAGTTTCAACCGGGACAGGACCTACACCTTC
TRBV4-1,NA,TRBD2,TRBJ2-5,CASSQHSGGAGETQYF,TGCGCCAGCAGCCAACATAGCGGGGGGGCCGGGGAGACCCAGTACTTC
TRBV19,NA,NA,TRBJ1-2,CASSRIYGYTF,TGTGCCAGTAGCAGGATCTATGGCTACACCTTC
TRBV7-7,NA,TRBD2,TRBJ2-3,CASSLERGGTQYF,TGTGCCAGCAGCTTAGAGCGCGGGGGGACGCAGTATTTT
TRBV29-1,NA,NA,TRBJ2-1,CSVEKRGVGGSDEQFF,TGCAGCGTTGAAAAGAGAGGGGTGGGGGGTAGCGATGAGCAGTTCTTC
TRBV6-5,few,NA,TRBJ2-1,CASSYSWPENEQFF,TGTGCCAGCAGTTACTCCTGGCCCGAAAATGAGCAGTTCTTC
TRBV2,NA,NA,TRBJ2-2,CASSGLERGGELFF,TGTGCCAGCAGTGGACTAGAGAGGGGCGGGGAGCTGTTTTTT
TRBV4-2,few,TRBD1,TRBJ1-3,CASSLSTGDSGNTIYF,TGTGCCAGCAGCCTATCGACAGGGGACTCTGGAAACACCATATATTTT
TRBV5-1,NA,NA,TRBJ1-4,CASNQGEFARPEKLFF,TGCGCCAGCAACCAGGGCGAGTTTGCCCGACCAGAAAAACTGTTTTTT
TRBV7-3,NA,TRBD2,TRBJ2-7,CASSLSGGTSGGSEQYF,TGTGCCAGCAGCTTATCCGGCGGGACTAGCGGGGGCTCAGAGCAGTACTTC
TRBV27,NA,NA,TRBJ1-2,CASSLSYPIAGSYGYTF,TGTGCCAGCAGTTTAAGTTACCCTATAGCGGGGAGCTATGGCTACACCTTC
TRBV7-8,NA,NA,TRBJ2-7,CASSVGTTSYEQYF,TGTGCCAGCAGCGTTGGGACAACCTCCTACGAGCAGTACTTC
TRBV6-5,NA,TRBD1,TRBJ2-7,CASGTVYEQYF,TGTGCCAGCGGGACAGTCTACGAGCAGTACTTC
TRBV11-2,NA,TRBD2,TRBJ2-3,CASSSMGGASDTQYF,TGTGCCAGCAGCTCAATGGGAGGGGCCTCAGATACGCAGTATTTT
TRBV20-1,few,NA,TRBJ1-2,CSAQSYGYTF,TGCAGTGCACAGTCCTATGGCTACACCTTC
TRBV11-3,NA,TRBD2,TRBJ2-7,CASSLLAGDGEQYF,TGTGCCAGCAGCTTACTAGCGGGAGACGGCGAGCAGTACTTC
TRBV30,NA,NA,TRBJ2-1,CAWRPYRGEQFF,TGTGCCTGGAGGCCTTACCGCGGTGAGCAGTTCTTC
TRBV5-5,NA,NA,TRBJ2-7,CASSLEIQSYEQYF,TGTGCCAGCAGCTTGGAAATTCAGTCCTACGAGCAGTACTTC
TRBV6-5,NA,NA,TRBJ1-6,CASTAQIYNSPLHF,TGTGCCAGCACAGCGCAGATTTATAATTCACCCCTCCACTTT
TRBV29-1,NA,TRBD1,TRBJ1-2,CSARTGHYGYTF,TGCAGCGCTAGGACAGGGCACTATGGCTACACCTTC
TRBV30,NA,NA,TRBJ2-5,CAWSPPSETQYF,TGTGCCTGGAGCCCCCCTAGTGAGACCCAGTACTTC
TRBV9,NA,TRBD1,TRBJ1-2,CASSGQGGGYTF,TGTGCCAGCAGCGGACAGGGAGGAGGCTACACCTTC
TRBV6-6,once,NA,TRBJ2-6,CASSYDYLNVLTF,TGTGCCAGCAGTTACGACTACCTAAACGTCCTGACTTTC
TRBV7-9,NA,NA,TRBJ1-1,CASSLQGDTEAFF,TGTGCCAGCAGCCTACAGGGAGACACTGAAGCTTTCTTT
TRBV7-6,NA,NA,TRBJ1-5,CASSPAGRGNQPQHF,TGTGCCAGCAGCCCCGCTGGCAGGGGCAATCAGCCCCAGCATTTT
TRBV3-1/TRBV3-2,NA,NA,TRBJ2-1,CASSRSKGGDSYNEQFF,TGTGCCAGCAGCCGTTCCAAGGGGGGGGACTCCTACAATGAGCAGTTCTTC
TRBV30,NA,TRBD1,TRBJ1-4,CAWDLFGTAEKLFF,TGTGCCTGGGATCTTTTCGGGACAGCCGAAAAACTGTTTTTT
TRBV19,NA,NA,TRBJ1-1,CASKPNANPNAEAFF,TGTGCCAGTAAGCCGAATGCGAACCCAAACGCTGAAGCTTTCTTT
TRBV3-1/TRBV3-2,NA,NA,TRBJ1-2,CASSQVGGSYGYTF,TGTGCCAGCAGCCAAGTTGGAGGTTCCTATGGCTACACCTTC
TRBV5-1,NA,TRBD2,TRBJ2-7,CASSLISGGSYEQYF,TGCGCCAGCAGCTTGATTAGCGGGGGATCCTACGAGCAGTACTTC
TRBV7-2,NA,TRBD2,TRBJ2-7,CASSVTSGVAYEQYF,TGTGCCAGCAGCGTAACTAGCGGGGTTGCCTACGAGCAGTACTTC
TRBV7-2,NA,TRBD1,TRBJ2-2,CASSRDRMNTGELFF,TGTGCCAGCAGCAGGGACAGGATGAACACCGGGGAGCTGTTTTTT
TRBV5-1,NA,TRBD1,TRBJ1-2,CASSPQGVFYGYTF,TGCGCCAGCAGTCCACAGGGGGTGTTCTATGGCTACACCTTC
TRBV6-5,NA,TRBD1,TRBJ1-6,CASSYSITGVSPLHF,TGTGCCAGCAGTTACTCGATAACAGGGGTGTCACCCCTCCACTTT
TRBV5-1,NA,NA,TRBJ2-2,CASSFGLATNTGELFF,TGCGCCAGCAGCTTTGGGCTAGCAACGAACACCGGGGAGCTGTTTTTT
TRBV5-4,few,NA,TRBJ1-2,CASSSGQNYGYTF,TGTGCCAGCAGCTCCGGACAGAACTATGGCTACACCTTC
TRBV7-9,NA,NA,TRBJ1-6,CASSQIQNSPLHF,TGTGCCAGCAGCCAAATACAGAATTCACCCCTCCACTTT
TRBV6-1,NA,TRBD1,TRBJ1-2,CASSELGTGKEDYTF,TGTGCCAGCAGTGAATTGGGGACAGGGAAAGAAGACTACACCTTC
TRBV30,NA,NA,TRBJ2-1,CAWSPLSNEQFF,TGTGCCTGGAGCCCCCTATCCAATGAGCAGTTCTTC
TRBV6-6,NA,TRBD1,TRBJ1-1,CASSPGQGRAEAFF,TGTGCCAGCAGCCCGGGACAGGGTAGGGCTGAAGCTTTCTTT